What follows are 6 T cell receptor beta chains derived from one specimen sequenced in a study of T cell clones after liver transplantation. Data came from immunoSEQ multiplex PCR; TCRdb stores just in-frame clones and leaves some out. The table has some 20,000 clones, about four fifths seen once. This specimen consisted of CD8+ T cells from blood, obtained roughly 56 months after liver transplant. The receptor set was obtained from a human patient who received a liver transplant. T cells may partly derive from the graft donor.

The V and J genes are TRBV29-1 and TRBJ2-4; 8 positions agree with TRBD1. Germline-derived CDR1 and CDR2 are SQVTM and ANQGSEA. V lost 4 bases to trimming and J lost 1 base; unmatched junction nucleotides: 15. The CDR3 has 18 residues. CDR3 coding DNA: TGCAGCGTTGTTCTTTGGGACAGGAATGTGGGGGCCAAAAACATTCAGTACTTC. Its translation is CSVVLWDRNVGAKNIQYF.

The chain is built from TRBV28 and TRBJ2-2; no reliable D call. Trimming removed 3 bases at V and 2 bases at J, with 10 bases between. The V gene's germline CDR1 is MDHEN and CDR2 SYDVKM. The CDR3 is 15 amino acids. CDR3 sequence (DNA): TGTGCCAGCAGTTTCCGGACCCGAAACACCGGGGAGCTGTTTTTT. This gives the protein CASSFRTRNTGELFF.

This clone occurred a few times. V gene TRBV27 combines with J gene TRBJ2-7; tentative D call: TRBD1 (7 bases). The V and J ends lost 3 bases and 5 bases respectively, with 11 bases between them. Germline CDR1 and CDR2: MNHEY and SMNVEV (reference sequence). There are 13 residues in the CDR3. The CDR3 coding sequence is TGTGCCAGCAGTTTGACAGGGAGGCACGAGCAGTACTTC. Translation gives CASSLTGRHEQYF.

The rearrangement joins TRBV11-2 to TRBJ2-7; 7 bases are shared with TRBD1. The CDR3 has 13 amino acids. Looked up from germline, CDR1 is SGHAT and CDR2 is FQNNGV. The trim removed 5 bases at V and 3 bases at J, leaving 4 bases unmatched. DNA of the CDR3: TGTGCCAGCAGCACCGACAGGGACTACGAGCAGTACTTC. Its protein product is CASSTDRDYEQYF. Variable domain in full (rest from reference TRBV11-2 and TRBJ2-7): EAGVAQSPRYKIIEKRQSVAFWCNPISGHATLYWYQQILGQGPKLLIQFQNNGVVDDSQLPKDRFSAERLKGVDSTLKIQPAKLEDSAVYLCASSTDRDYEQYFGPGTRLTVT.

The rearrangement joins TRBV7-8 to TRBJ1-5; weak D call: TRBD1 (5 bases). CDR1 SGHVS and CDR2 FQNEAQ come from the germline V gene. There are 15 residues in the CDR3. V was cut by 3 bases and J by 6 bases, with 15 bases left in between. CDR3 protein: CASSLWTVQGQPQHF. DNA of the CDR3: TGTGCCAGCAGCTTGTGGACCGTCCAGGGTCAGCCCCAGCATTTT. Combining the CDR3 with reference TRBV7-8 and TRBJ1-5 gives the whole variable domain GAGVSQSPRYKVAKRGQDVALRCDPISGHVSLFWYQQALGQGPEFLTYFQNEAQLDKSGLPSDRFFAERPEGSVSTLKIQRTQQEDSAVYLCASSLWTVQGQPQHFGDGTRLSIL.

This clone was detected a few times. The chain has TRBV6-6 and TRBJ1-6; possibly TRBD1 for D (6 bases). Trimming took 6 bases from V and 10 from J, leaving 16 bases between them. CDR3 size: 14 residues. CDR1 and CDR2 from the germline V gene are MNHNY and SVGAGI (reference sequence). The CDR3 region has the DNA TGTGCCAGCAGCTCGGGACAAACCTCGTCACCCCTCCACTTT. Translated, it gives CASSSGQTSSPLHF.